This is a list of T cell receptor beta chains from one sample in a study of blood T cell repertoires in COVID-19. Data came from immunoSEQ multiplex PCR; TCRdb stores just in-frame clones and leaves some out. This sample yields fewer than 400,000 clones, of which around 85% are seen a single time; approximately 3.7% belongs to the top ten. The sequenced sample consisted of peripheral blood. These receptors were obtained from a woman aged 18-29 years with acute or convalescent COVID-19. Each CDR3 is given with its conserved first and last residue. D genes are given only for firm matches. Clone size, where shown, is once, few, many, or a class for clones that have expanded.

j_call v_call d_call clone_size cdr3_length cdr3_nt cdr3_aa
TRBJ1-5 TRBV4-1 . . 13 TGCGCCAGCAGCCAAGATAATAATCAGCCCCAGCATTTT CASSQDNNQPQHF
TRBJ2-1 TRBV6-4 . . 13 TGTGCCAGCAGTGACGGGGGGGCAGGCGAGCAGTTCTTC CASSDGGAGEQFF
TRBJ2-5 TRBV5-4 TRBD2 . 15 TGTGCCAGCAGCTCCGGACTAGGGTACCAAGAGACCCAGTACTTC CASSSGLGYQETQYF
TRBJ1-4 TRBV5-1 . . 12 TGCGCCAGCAGCTTACTAGAGAGGGAACTGTTTTTT CASSLLERELFF
TRBJ1-2 TRBV12-3/TRBV12-4 . . 13 TGTGCCAGCAGTTTACGGGGTTTCGATGGCTACACCTTC CASSLRGFDGYTF
TRBJ2-1 TRBV5-1 TRBD1 . 15 TGCGCCAGCAGCTTGGGTGGGACAGGGGACAATGAGCAGTTCTTC CASSLGGTGDNEQFF
TRBJ1-3 TRBV2 . . 14 TGTGCCAGTATCTCTCCGGCGGGTGGAAACACCATATATTTT CASISPAGGNTIYF
TRBJ2-3 TRBV7-9 TRBD2 . 15 TGTGCCAGCAGCAGTAGCGGGAGAGGGGAAAATACGCAGTATTTT CASSSSGRGENTQYF
TRBJ2-4 TRBV2 TRBD2 . 13 TGTGCCAGCAGTGCCTTGACCGGGACTAGTGGTGACTTC CASSALTGTSGDF
TRBJ1-5 TRBV15 . once 14 TGTGCCACCAGCAGAGAACGGGACAATCAGCCCCAGCATTTT CATSRERDNQPQHF
TRBJ1-1 TRBV27 TRBD1 . 15 TGTGCCAGCAGTTCGCCAGGGGGCTTCGGCACTGAAGCTTTCTTT CASSSPGGFGTEAFF
TRBJ2-7 TRBV28 . . 16 TGTGCCAGCAGCCTTCCTAGCGAGTGGGACTCCTACGAGCAGTACTTC CASSLPSEWDSYEQYF
TRBJ2-7 TRBV14 . . 17 TGTGCCAGCAGCCAAGTAGGTACCGGGACATCCACCTACGAGCAGTACTTC CASSQVGTGTSTYEQYF
TRBJ1-2 TRBV11-2 . . 15 TGTGCCAGCAGCTTAGAGGGCGTTGTGAGATATGGCTACACCTTC CASSLEGVVRYGYTF
TRBJ2-7 TRBV9 TRBD2 . 15 TGTGCCAGCAGCGAGGGACTAGCGGGGGACTACGAGCAGTACTTC CASSEGLAGDYEQYF
TRBJ2-1 TRBV6-5 TRBD2 few 16 TGTGCCAGCAGTTCCATCACTAGCGGGCATAACAATGAGCAGTTCTTC CASSSITSGHNNEQFF
TRBJ1-5 TRBV28 . . 12 TGTGCCAGCAGCCTAGCGGATCAGCCCCAGCATTTT CASSLADQPQHF
TRBJ2-3 TRBV21-1 . . 20 TGTGCCAGCAGCAAAGCGCTCGGGCAGGGGGCGAGAACTAGCACAGATACGCAGTATTTT CASSKALGQGARTSTDTQYF
TRBJ1-1 TRBV5-1 . . 17 TGCGCCAGCAGCCCCACAGAGGGCAGGCCAGTGAACACTGAAGCTTTCTTT CASSPTEGRPVNTEAFF
TRBJ2-1 TRBV7-3 . . 14 TGTGCCAGCAGCTTATTCGCAGGGGAGAATGAGCAGTTCTTC CASSLFAGENEQFF
TRBJ2-1 TRBV3-1/TRBV3-2 TRBD2 . 16 TGTGCCAGCAGCCAACAACTAGCGGGGGGGAACAATGAGCAGTTCTTC CASSQQLAGGNNEQFF
TRBJ1-1 TRBV5-5 . . 12 TGTGCCAGCAGCTTGGGAGGTTACGAAGCTTTCTTT CASSLGGYEAFF
TRBJ2-7 TRBV28 . . 15 TGTGCCAGCAGTTTACCGGACAGCGAGAACTACGAGCAGTACTTC CASSLPDSENYEQYF
TRBJ2-7 TRBV6-6 . . 14 TGTGCCAGCAGTTACGAGACAGGTCATTACGAGCAGTACTTC CASSYETGHYEQYF
TRBJ1-1 TRBV11-2 . once 12 TGTGCCAGCAGCTTCCTGAGAGCTGAAGCTTTCTTT CASSFLRAEAFF
TRBJ1-1 TRBV6-5 TRBD1 . 15 TGTGCCAGCAGGGGGACAGGCAGGATGAACACTGAAGCTTTCTTT CASRGTGRMNTEAFF
TRBJ1-1 TRBV19 TRBD1 . 15 TGTGCCAGTATTCGACAGGGTTTAGTGGACACTGAAGCTTTCTTT CASIRQGLVDTEAFF
TRBJ1-5 TRBV20-1 . . 13 TGCAGTGCTAGTACCCAGGGCGCTCAGCCCCAGCATTTT CSASTQGAQPQHF
TRBJ1-5 TRBV19 TRBD1 once 14 TGTGCCAGTAGTGGGACAGGGGGCCTTCAGCCCCAGCATTTT CASSGTGGLQPQHF
TRBJ2-7 TRBV6-5 . . 13 TGTGCCAGCAGTTACTCCCGACTGGGCGAGCAGTACTTC CASSYSRLGEQYF
TRBJ1-2 TRBV15 . . 14 TGTGCCACCAGCACAGGGGTGGCGAACTATGGCTACACCTTC CATSTGVANYGYTF
TRBJ1-1 TRBV7-3 . . 13 TGTGCCAGCAGCAATAAGCGGGACACTGAAGCTTTCTTT CASSNKRDTEAFF
TRBJ1-1 TRBV5-4 TRBD1 many 16 TGTGCCAGCAGCTGGGGGGACAGGAGAACCAACACTGAAGCTTTCTTT CASSWGDRRTNTEAFF
TRBJ2-7 TRBV14 TRBD1 . 15 TGTGCCAGCAGCCCCGAGGGGACAGGGAACTACGAGCAGTACTTC CASSPEGTGNYEQYF
TRBJ1-1 TRBV7-3 TRBD1 . 14 TGTGCCAGCAGCCCTGGACAGGGGGCCATTGAAGCTTTCTTT CASSPGQGAIEAFF
TRBJ1-3 TRBV30 TRBD1 . 15 TGTGCCTGGAGTCGGGACAGATTCTCTGGAAACACCATATATTTT CAWSRDRFSGNTIYF
TRBJ1-5 TRBV30 TRBD1 . 16 TGTGCCTGGAGTGTAGGGACAGGGGGCGTCGGTCAGCCCCAGCATTTT CAWSVGTGGVGQPQHF
TRBJ2-7 TRBV3-1/TRBV3-2 TRBD2 . 14 TGTGCCAGCAGGTCGGGAGGGCCTGGGGACGAGCAGTACTTC CASRSGGPGDEQYF
TRBJ1-1 TRBV6-5 . . 13 TGTGCCAGCACTTCAGGACGGGAAACTGAAGCTTTCTTT CASTSGRETEAFF
TRBJ1-1 TRBV7-9 TRBD1 . 16 TGTGCCAGCAGCCCTGACAGGGCCCACATGAACACTGAAGCTTTCTTT CASSPDRAHMNTEAFF
TRBJ2-3 TRBV4-2 TRBD1 . 15 TGTGCCAGCAGCCAACGGGGACAGGGGACAGATACGCAGTATTTT CASSQRGQGTDTQYF
TRBJ1-4 TRBV19 . . 15 TGTGCCAGTAGTATAGTTGGAGACTTTAATGAAAAACTGTTTTTT CASSIVGDFNEKLFF
TRBJ1-5 TRBV6-5 . once 14 TGTGCCAGCAGTTACTCGAAGCGGTATCAGCCCCAGCATTTT CASSYSKRYQPQHF
TRBJ2-7 TRBV10-1 . . 19 TGCGCCAGCAGTGACGGTAGGGGACATCGAAGGGTCTGCTCCTACGAGCAGTACTTC CASSDGRGHRRVCSYEQYF
TRBJ2-7 TRBV5-8 TRBD1 . 14 TGTGCCAGCTCACCCGGACAGGGATTCTACGAGCAGTACTTC CASSPGQGFYEQYF
TRBJ1-1 TRBV9 . . 13 TGTGCCAGCAGCCAACTCCAGGGCACTGAAGCTTTCTTT CASSQLQGTEAFF
TRBJ1-6 TRBV28 . . 14 TGTGCCAGCAGACTTTCTGGGGCAGGATCACCCCTCCACTTT CASRLSGAGSPLHF
TRBJ2-5 TRBV24-1 . once 15 TGTGCCACCAGTGACCTAACCTCGGAGAGAGAGACCCAGTACTTC CATSDLTSERETQYF
TRBJ1-2 TRBV4-1 . . 15 TGCGCCAGCAGCCAAGCTGACAGTCCTAACTATGGCTACACCTTC CASSQADSPNYGYTF
TRBJ1-2 TRBV5-6 TRBD1 . 17 TGTGCCAGCAGCTCGGGATTCCGGGACAGGGTTCTTGGTGGCTACACCTTC CASSSGFRDRVLGGYTF
TRBJ2-7 TRBV29-1 . . 15 TGCAGCGTTGAAGGCGGGGCAGATTCGGCCTACGAGCAGTACTTC CSVEGGADSAYEQYF
TRBJ1-1 TRBV18 . few 14 TGTGCCAGCTCACCGAGCAGAGGGGGCACTGAAGCTTTCTTT CASSPSRGGTEAFF
TRBJ1-6 TRBV4-1 . . 15 TGCGCCAGCAGCCAAGTTGCGGGTTTGAATTCACCCCTCCACTTT CASSQVAGLNSPLHF